One TCR beta chain is described in this entry. This specimen comes from a study of blood T cell repertoires in COVID-19. Across the whole study: COVID-19 samples from acute and convalescent phases originated in the United States, Italy and Spain. T cells, B-cell-depleted T cells, or PBMCs supplied cDNA or gDNA.

In the source study's methods: Reference gene primer amplification gave estimated nucleated cell counts. Profiled with immunoSEQ multiplex PCR; TCRdb holds only in-frame clones, not every one. The V and J calls and clone size were taken over from that table, and D and trimming were inferred from the DNA. The sample records more than 95,000 clones, 91% being singletons. The CDR3 is 12 amino acids. Trimming cost V 4 bases and J 3 bases, with 6 bases left between them. The sequenced sample consisted of peripheral blood. The chain couples TRBV12-3 or TRBV12-4 to TRBJ2-5; D uncertain. This clonotype originated in a human donor in a cohort sampled during active COVID-19. The chain's CDR3 is CASSSNKETQYF. Here the CDR3 DNA reads TGTGCCAGCAGTTCAAACAAAGAGACCCAGTACTTC.